One sample yielded the 25 T cell receptor beta chains listed below, sequenced in a study of T cell responses to AZD1222 COVID-19 vaccine. TCRdb's table, derived via immunoSEQ multiplex PCR, lists solely in-frame clones and lacks some. The sample includes about 39,000 clones, about 88% seen only once; the top ten take approximately 26%. The sequencing here drew on peripheral blood, taken 28 days after the second dose of the MenACWY control vaccine. The source is an adult who received the MenACWY meningococcal vaccine as a control.

The chain employs TRBV28 and TRBJ1-2, with TRBD1 matching over 9 bases. The CDR3 runs 13 residues. Germline loops: CDR1 MDHEN, CDR2 SYDVKM. V lost 6 bases, J lost 8 bases, and 7 bases stayed unmatched. CDR3 in DNA: TGTGCCAGCAGCTACAGGGGGCGCCGGGGCTACACCTTC. This codes for CASSYRGRRGYTF.

This rearrangement joins TRBV7-8 to TRBJ2-7, with D tentatively TRBD2 (6 bases). This CDR3 is built from 14 residues. Germline V gene data show CDR1 as SGHVS and CDR2 as FQNEAQ. The V end lost 5 bases, the J end lost 2 bases, and 13 bases lay between the germline ends. The CDR3: CASSRAPGAYEQYF. CDR3 nucleotide sequence: TGTGCCAGCAGCCGAGCTCCGGGAGCCTACGAGCAGTACTTC.

This rearrangement joins TRBV28 to TRBJ2-7; D remains unclear. The CDR3 sequence is 14 residues long. CDR1 is MDHEN and CDR2 is SYDVKM in the germline V gene. The germline V and J ends were trimmed by 7 bases and 3 bases, with 16 bases remaining between them. This CDR3 is CASTPRAGNYEQYF. In DNA, the CDR3 is TGTGCCAGCACCCCTCGGGCCGGTAACTACGAGCAGTACTTC.

The chain couples TRBV5-1 to TRBJ1-1; no clear D gene. The length of the CDR3 is 14 residues. V gave up 0 bases and J gave up 0 bases, with 6 bases separating them. CDR1 and CDR2 from the germline V gene are SGHRS and YFSETQ. The CDR3 protein is CASSLDRLNTEAFF. The CDR3 DNA reads as TGCGCCAGCAGCTTGGACAGACTGAACACTGAAGCTTTCTTT.

The chain recombines TRBV2 with TRBJ2-2, with 8 bases that match TRBD2. Trimming cost V 5 bases and J 0 bases; bases outside gene matches: 2. CDR3 length: 15 residues. The germline gives CDR1 SNHLY, CDR2 FYNNEI. For the CDR3, the DNA is TGTGCCAGCAGTCCACTAGCGGCGAACACCGGGGAGCTGTTTTTT. The encoded protein is CASSPLAANTGELFF.

The CDR3 spells CASSLGQDYEQYF. DNA for the CDR3: TGTGCCAGCAGCTTGGGACAGGACTACGAGCAGTACTTC. The chain links TRBV5-4 to TRBJ2-7, with D possibly TRBD1 on 6 matching bases. V was clipped by 0 bases and J by 3 bases, with 7 bases between them. This CDR3 is 13 amino acids long. The germline V gene has CDR1 SGHNT and CDR2 YYREEE (reference sequence). The full variable domain, in which reference TRBV5-4 and TRBJ2-7 provide the parts outside the CDR3, is ETGVTQSPTHLIKTRGQQVTLRCSSQSGHNTVSWYQQALGQGPQFIFQYYREEENGRGNFPPRFSGLQFPNYSSELNVNALELDDSALYLCASSLGQDYEQYFGPGTRLTVT.

The gene calls are TRBV12-2 and TRBJ2-1; the listed D gene, TRBD1, was not tested against the DNA. TRBV12-2 is reported as a pseudogene. The CDR3 is 14 residues long. The CDR3 loop is CASQLNRVVDEQFF. The CDR3 DNA reads TGTGCAAGTCAGCTTAACAGGGTAGTCGATGAGCAGTTCTTC.

Here the CDR3 DNA reads TGTGCCAGCAGCGTAGATGGGACCCAGTACTTC. Protein sequence: CASSVDGTQYF. This sequence joins TRBV9 and TRBJ2-5; no clear D. This CDR3 is built from 11 residues. Germline V gene data show CDR1 as SGDLS and CDR2 as YYNGEE. The ends were cut back, 0 bases at V and 7 bases at J, with 4 bases in the middle. Using reference TRBV9 and TRBJ2-5 for the parts outside the CDR3, the full variable domain is DSGVTQTPKHLITATGQRVTLRCSPRSGDLSVYWYQQSLDQGLQFLIQYYNGEERAKGNILERFSAQQFPDLHSELNLSSLELGDSALYFCASSVDGTQYFGPGTRLLVL.

This clone was observed a single time. The chain recombines TRBV5-1 with TRBJ1-1, with D possibly TRBD1 on 5 matching bases. Trimming took off 5 bases at V and 7 bases at J, with 15 bases between the two ends. The CDR3 loop spans 13 amino acids. CDR1 is SGHRS and CDR2 is YFSETQ in the germline V gene. The CDR3 loop reads CASRLTGTYEAFF. The DNA of the CDR3 is TGCGCCAGCAGATTGACCGGGACTTATGAAGCTTTCTTT.

The chain recombines TRBV28 with TRBJ2-7; D is unclear. CDR1 MDHEN and CDR2 SYDVKM come from the germline V gene. The length of the CDR3 is 12 residues. V was clipped by 3 bases and J by 1 base, with 4 bases between them. The CDR3 DNA reads as TGTGCCAGCAGTTTCAGGTCCTACGAGCAGTACTTC. Residues: CASSFRSYEQYF.

The chain couples TRBV30 to TRBJ2-5; no firm D call. V was clipped by 1 base and J by 1 base, with 7 bases between them. Germline V gives CDR1 GTSNPN, CDR2 SVGIG (reference sequence). The CDR3 has 13 amino acids. CDR3 coding DNA: TGTGCCTGGAGTGGCTTGGTCCAAGAGACCCAGTACTTC. Protein sequence: CAWSGLVQETQYF.

The chain joins TRBV30 to TRBJ1-2; no definite D call. The V and J ends lost 0 bases and 0 bases respectively, with 8 bases between them. Per the germline V gene, CDR1 is GTSNPN and CDR2 is SVGIG (reference sequence). This CDR3 has 14 amino acids. The CDR3 coding sequence is TGTGCCTGGAGTGTGCACTTAGCTAACTATGGCTACACCTTC. As protein: CAWSVHLANYGYTF.

The chain joins TRBV27 to TRBJ2-7; the D is unclear. Deletions cut 5 bases from V and 2 bases from J, with 19 bases between. From germline, CDR1 is MNHEY and CDR2 SMNVEV (reference sequence). The CDR3 sequence is 16 residues long. CDR3 in amino acids: CASSARLLGLPYEQYF. In DNA, the CDR3 is TGTGCCAGCAGTGCCCGTCTACTCGGGTTGCCCTACGAGCAGTACTTC.

This sequence joins TRBV7-9 and TRBJ1-4; no firm D call. The V and J ends lost 1 base and 0 bases respectively, with 12 bases between them. The CDR3 is 17 residues long. CDR1 and CDR2 from the germline V gene are SEHNR and FQNEAQ (reference sequence). The CDR3 region is CASSLGVNDATNEKLFF. CDR3 bases: TGTGCCAGCAGCTTAGGGGTAAATGACGCAACTAATGAAAAACTGTTTTTT.

This clone occurred a few times. The V gene is TRBV19, the J gene TRBJ2-6, with D perhaps matching TRBD2 (5 bases). The germline V gene has CDR1 LNHDA and CDR2 SQIVND (reference sequence). The CDR3 is made up of 15 amino acids. Trimming took off 5 bases at V and 6 bases at J, with 14 bases between the two ends. CDR3 protein: CASSARRSQANVLTF. As DNA, the CDR3 is TGTGCCAGTAGTGCCCGGAGGTCTCAGGCCAACGTCCTGACTTTC. Based on the CDR3 plus reference TRBV19 and TRBJ2-6, the full variable domain is DGGITQSPKYLFRKEGQNVTLSCEQNLNHDAMYWYRQDPGQGLRLIYYSQIVNDFQKGDIAEGYSVSREKKESFPLTVTSAQKNPTAFYLCASSARRSQANVLTFGAGSRLTVL.

This sequence joins TRBV30 and TRBJ1-5, with 7 bases fitting TRBD1. The CDR3 spans 15 residues. V lost 4 bases and J lost 5; bases outside the gene matches: 11. Germline CDR1 reads GTSNPN; CDR2 reads SVGIG (reference sequence). CDR3 sequence (DNA): TGTGCCTGGAAACCCGGACAGGACCGATATCAGCCCCAGCATTTT. Residues: CAWKPGQDRYQPQHF.

The gene calls are TRBV30 and TRBJ1-5; no clear D. The CDR3 covers 13 residues. Trimming pared 2 bases from V and 1 base from J, leaving 6 bases between. Germline lookup yields CDR1 GTSNPN and CDR2 SVGIG (reference sequence). The CDR3 DNA is TGTGCCTGGAGTCGACAAAGCAATCAGCCCCAGCATTTT. It encodes CAWSRQSNQPQHF.

This clone was counted between two and nine times. The chain joins TRBV7-9 to TRBJ2-7, with 8 bases lining up with TRBD2. The V gene's germline CDR1 is SEHNR and CDR2 FQNEAQ (reference sequence). Unmatched junction bases numbered 13, after V lost 2 bases and J lost 4 bases. This CDR3 has 17 residues. CDR3 sequence (DNA): TGTGCCAGCAGCTTAATTGGAACTAGCGGAGCTGCATACGAGCAGTACTTC. This codes for CASSLIGTSGAAYEQYF.

V is TRBV28 and J is TRBJ2-2; TRBD2 agrees at 12 bases. Trimming removed 5 bases from V and 1 base from J; junction bases left unmatched: 8. CDR3 length equals 18 residues. Germline V gene sequence: CDR1 MDHEN, CDR2 SYDVKM. For the CDR3, the DNA is TGTGCCAGCAGTACCCAGACTAGCGGGAGTGTGAACACCGGGGAGCTGTTTTTT. This translates into CASSTQTSGSVNTGELFF.

V and J are TRBV15 and TRBJ1-6; D is uncertain. Trimming took 8 bases from V and 10 from J, leaving 15 bases between them. This CDR3 has 13 residues. Germline CDR1 LNHNV, CDR2 YYDKDF (reference sequence). The CDR3 protein is CATGVDYRSPLHF. Written as DNA, the CDR3 is TGTGCCACCGGGGTGGATTACAGATCACCCCTCCACTTT.

The V call is TRBV4-1, the J call TRBJ2-3, with TRBD1 identical over 11 bases. The CDR3 consists of 16 residues. The germline V gene has CDR1 MGHRA and CDR2 YSYEKL. Losses at the gene ends were 2 bases for V and 3 bases for J; bases not matched to a gene: 4. In nucleotides, the CDR3 is TGCGCCAGCAGCCAATATGGGACAGGGGGGACAGATACGCAGTATTTT. Translating it yields CASSQYGTGGTDTQYF.

The CDR3 bases are TGTGCCAGCAGGGACGCGTACAATGAGCAGTTCTTC. Amino acid sequence: CASRDAYNEQFF. This chain joins TRBV2 and TRBJ2-1; D remains unclear. CDR1 and CDR2 (germline): SNHLY, FYNNEI. V was cut by 6 bases and J by 4 bases, with 7 bases left in between. The CDR3 is 12 residues long.

This chain's CDR3 is CAWSVVGSTDTQYF. CDR3 coding DNA: TGTGCCTGGAGTGTTGTCGGGAGCACAGATACGCAGTATTTT. V usage is TRBV30 and J usage is TRBJ2-3; D ambiguous. This CDR3 has 14 amino acids. Germline CDR1 and CDR2: GTSNPN and SVGIG (reference sequence). Trimming removed 0 bases at V and 0 bases at J, with 7 bases between.

This sequence joins TRBV27 and TRBJ1-6; no clear D. CDR3 length equals 12 residues. The V end lost 5 bases, the J end lost 9 bases, and 8 bases lay between the germline ends. The germline V gene has CDR1 MNHEY and CDR2 SMNVEV (reference sequence). Here the CDR3 reads CASSLIGSPLHF. The DNA for the CDR3 is TGTGCCAGCAGTCTGATCGGTTCACCCCTCCACTTT.

This chain links TRBV7-3 with TRBJ1-3, with 11 bases fitting TRBD1. The CDR3 extends over 16 amino acids. V was clipped by 3 bases and J by 0 bases; unmatched bases: 1. Germline loops: CDR1 SGHTA, CDR2 FQGTGA. CDR3 coding DNA: TGTGCCAGCAGCTTGGACAGGGGGCTCTCTGGAAACACCATATATTTT. Protein product: CASSLDRGLSGNTIYF.